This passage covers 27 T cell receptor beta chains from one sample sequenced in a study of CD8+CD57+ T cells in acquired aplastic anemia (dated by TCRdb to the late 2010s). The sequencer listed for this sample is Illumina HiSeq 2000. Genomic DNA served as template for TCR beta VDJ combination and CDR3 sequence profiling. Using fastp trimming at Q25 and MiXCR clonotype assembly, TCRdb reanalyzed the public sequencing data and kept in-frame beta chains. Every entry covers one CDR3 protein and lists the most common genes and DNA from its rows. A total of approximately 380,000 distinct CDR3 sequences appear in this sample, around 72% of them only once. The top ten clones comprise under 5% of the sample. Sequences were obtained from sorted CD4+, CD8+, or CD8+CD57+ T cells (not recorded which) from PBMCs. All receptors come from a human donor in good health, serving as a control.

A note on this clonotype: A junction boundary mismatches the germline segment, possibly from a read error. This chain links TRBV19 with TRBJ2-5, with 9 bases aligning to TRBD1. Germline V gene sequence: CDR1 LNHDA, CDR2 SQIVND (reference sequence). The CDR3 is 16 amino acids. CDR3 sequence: CASTRSGTGRETHYFF. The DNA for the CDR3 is TGTGCCAGTACCCGCTCCGGGACAGGGAGGGAGACCCACTACTTCTTC. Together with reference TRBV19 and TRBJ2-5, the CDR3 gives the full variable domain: DGGITQSPKYLFRKEGQNVTLSCEQNLNHDAMYWYRQDPGQGLRLIYYSQIVNDFQKGDIAEGYSVSREKKESFPLTVTSAQKNPTAFYLCASTRSGTGRETHYFFGPGTRLLVL.

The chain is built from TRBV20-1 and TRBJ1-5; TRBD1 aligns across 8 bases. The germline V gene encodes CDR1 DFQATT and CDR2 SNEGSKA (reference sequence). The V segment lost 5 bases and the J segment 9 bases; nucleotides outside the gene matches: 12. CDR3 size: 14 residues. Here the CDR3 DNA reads TGCAGTGCTCCCAGACAGGGGCTACAAGGGCCCCAGCATTTT. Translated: CSAPRQGLQGPQHF.

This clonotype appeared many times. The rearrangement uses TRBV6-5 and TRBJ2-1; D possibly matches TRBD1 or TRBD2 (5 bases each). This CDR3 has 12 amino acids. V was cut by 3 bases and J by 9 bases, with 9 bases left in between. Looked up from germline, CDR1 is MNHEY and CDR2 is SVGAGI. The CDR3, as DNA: TGTGCCAGCAGTTATTACGGGGCTGAGCAGTTCTTC. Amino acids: CASSYYGAEQFF.

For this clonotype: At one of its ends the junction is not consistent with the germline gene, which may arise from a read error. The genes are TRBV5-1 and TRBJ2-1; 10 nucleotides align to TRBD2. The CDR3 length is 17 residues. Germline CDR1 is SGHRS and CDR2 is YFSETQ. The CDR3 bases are TGTGCCAGCAGCGTAGGCCACGCTAGCGGGGGATACAATGAGCAGTTCTTC. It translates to CASSVGHASGGYNEQFF.

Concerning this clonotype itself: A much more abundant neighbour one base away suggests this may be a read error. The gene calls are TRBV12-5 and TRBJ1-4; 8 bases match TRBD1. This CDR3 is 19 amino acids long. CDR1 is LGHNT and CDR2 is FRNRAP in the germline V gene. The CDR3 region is CASSWGTGPQRGISEKLFF. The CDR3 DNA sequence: TGTGCCAGCAGCTGGGGGACAGGTCCACAAAGGGGTATAAGTGAAAAACTGTTTTTT.

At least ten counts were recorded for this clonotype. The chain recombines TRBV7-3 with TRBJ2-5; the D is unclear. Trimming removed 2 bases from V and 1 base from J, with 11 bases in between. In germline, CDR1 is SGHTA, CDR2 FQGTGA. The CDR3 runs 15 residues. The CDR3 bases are TGTGCCAGCAGCTTAGGGCGTGGGCCCCAAGAGACCCAGTACTTC. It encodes CASSLGRGPQETQYF.

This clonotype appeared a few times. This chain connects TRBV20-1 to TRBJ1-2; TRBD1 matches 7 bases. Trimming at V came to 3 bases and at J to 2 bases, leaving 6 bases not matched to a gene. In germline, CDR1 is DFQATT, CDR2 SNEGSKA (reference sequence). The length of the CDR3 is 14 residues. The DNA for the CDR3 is TGCAGTGCTAGCCTGGGACAGAACAACTATGGCTACACCTTC. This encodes CSASLGQNNYGYTF.

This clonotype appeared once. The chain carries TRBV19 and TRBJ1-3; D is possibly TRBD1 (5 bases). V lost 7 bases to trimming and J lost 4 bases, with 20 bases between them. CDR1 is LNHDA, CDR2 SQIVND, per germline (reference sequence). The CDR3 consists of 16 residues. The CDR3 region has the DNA TGTGCCAGTACCCCCGGGAATACGGGGGTCGGAAACACCATATATTTT. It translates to CASTPGNTGVGNTIYF. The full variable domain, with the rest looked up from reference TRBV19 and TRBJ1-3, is DGGITQSPKYLFRKEGQNVTLSCEQNLNHDAMYWYRQDPGQGLRLIYYSQIVNDFQKGDIAEGYSVSREKKESFPLTVTSAQKNPTAFYLCASTPGNTGVGNTIYFGEGSWLTVV.

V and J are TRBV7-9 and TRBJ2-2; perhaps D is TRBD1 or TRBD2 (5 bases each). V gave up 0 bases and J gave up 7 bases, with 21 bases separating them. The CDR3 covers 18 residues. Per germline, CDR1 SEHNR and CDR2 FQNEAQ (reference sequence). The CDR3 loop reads CASSLAPGPWRRSGELFF. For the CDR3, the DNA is TGTGCCAGCAGCTTAGCGCCAGGGCCTTGGAGGCGAAGCGGGGAGCTGTTTTTT.

Here the CDR3 DNA reads TGCGCCAGCAGCTTGGCAGGGTACGGAAACACCATATATTTT. Protein sequence: CASSLAGYGNTIYF. The rearrangement joins TRBV5-1 to TRBJ1-3, with a weak D call TRBD1 (5 bases). CDR3 size: 14 residues. Trimming removed 0 bases from V and 4 bases from J, with 8 bases in between. CDR1 and CDR2 from the germline V gene are SGHRS and YFSETQ. Using reference TRBV5-1 and TRBJ1-3 for the parts outside the CDR3, the full variable domain is KAGVTQTPRYLIKTRGQQVTLSCSPISGHRSVSWYQQTPGQGLQFLFEYFSETQRNKGNFPGRFSGRQFSNSRSEMNVSTLELGDSALYLCASSLAGYGNTIYFGEGSWLTVV.

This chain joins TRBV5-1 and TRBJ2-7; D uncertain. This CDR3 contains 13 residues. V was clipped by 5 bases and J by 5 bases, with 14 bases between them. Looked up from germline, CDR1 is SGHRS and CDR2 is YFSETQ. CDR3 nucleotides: TGCGCCAGCAGTGCGTACTGGGTGAACGAGCAGTACTTC. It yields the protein CASSAYWVNEQYF.

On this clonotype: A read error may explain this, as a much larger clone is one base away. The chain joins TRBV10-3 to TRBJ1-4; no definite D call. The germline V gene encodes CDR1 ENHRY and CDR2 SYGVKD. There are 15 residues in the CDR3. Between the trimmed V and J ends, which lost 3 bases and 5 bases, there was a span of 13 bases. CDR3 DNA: TGTGCCATCAGTGAAGTCCACGCTGTAAATGAAAAACTGTTTTTT. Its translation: CAISEVHAVNEKLFF.

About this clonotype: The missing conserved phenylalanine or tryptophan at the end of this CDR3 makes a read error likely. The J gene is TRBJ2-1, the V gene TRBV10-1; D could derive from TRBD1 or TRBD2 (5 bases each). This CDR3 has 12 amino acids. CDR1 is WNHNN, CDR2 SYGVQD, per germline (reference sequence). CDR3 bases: TGTGCCAGCAGTGGGGACGACAATGAGCAGTTCGTC. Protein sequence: CASSGDDNEQFV.

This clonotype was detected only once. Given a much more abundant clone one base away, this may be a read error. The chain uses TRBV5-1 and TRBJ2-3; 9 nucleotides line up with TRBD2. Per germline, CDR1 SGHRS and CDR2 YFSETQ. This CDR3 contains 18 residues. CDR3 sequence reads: CASSPSGGCGAYTDTQYF. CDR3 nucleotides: TGTGCCAGCAGCCCCAGCGGGGGGTGTGGGGCTTACACAGATACGCAGTATTTT.

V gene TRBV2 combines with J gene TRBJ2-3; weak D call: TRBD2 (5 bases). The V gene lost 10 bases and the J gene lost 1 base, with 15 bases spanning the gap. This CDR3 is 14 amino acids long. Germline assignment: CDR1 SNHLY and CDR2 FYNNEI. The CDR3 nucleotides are TGTGCCACACGGCCCCAGAGGGGCACAGATACGCAGTATTTT. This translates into CATRPQRGTDTQYF. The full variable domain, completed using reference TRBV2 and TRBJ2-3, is EPEVTQTPSHQVTQMGQEVILRCVPISNHLYFYWYRQILGQKVEFLVSFYNNEISEKSEIFDDQFSVERPDGSNFTLKIRSTKLEDSAMYFCATRPQRGTDTQYFGPGTRLTVL.

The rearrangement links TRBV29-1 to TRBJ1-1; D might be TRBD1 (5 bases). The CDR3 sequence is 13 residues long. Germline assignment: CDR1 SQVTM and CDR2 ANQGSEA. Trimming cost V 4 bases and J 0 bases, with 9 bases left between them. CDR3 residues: CSVGRQLNTEAFF. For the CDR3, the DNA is TGCAGCGTTGGAAGACAGTTGAACACTGAAGCTTTCTTT.

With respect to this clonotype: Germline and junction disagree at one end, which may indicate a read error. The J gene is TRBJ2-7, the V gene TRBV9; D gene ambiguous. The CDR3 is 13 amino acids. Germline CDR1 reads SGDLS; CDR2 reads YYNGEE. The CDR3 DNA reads TGCGCCAGCAGCGTGTCGGGCATTGGCGACCAGCAGTTC. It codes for CASSVSGIGDQQF.

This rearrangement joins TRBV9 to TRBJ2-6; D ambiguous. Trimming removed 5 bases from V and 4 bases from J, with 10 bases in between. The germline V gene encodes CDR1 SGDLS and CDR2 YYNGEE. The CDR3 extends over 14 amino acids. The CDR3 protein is CASSESYGANVLTF. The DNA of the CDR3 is TGTGCCAGCAGTGAGAGTTACGGGGCCAACGTCCTGACTTTC.

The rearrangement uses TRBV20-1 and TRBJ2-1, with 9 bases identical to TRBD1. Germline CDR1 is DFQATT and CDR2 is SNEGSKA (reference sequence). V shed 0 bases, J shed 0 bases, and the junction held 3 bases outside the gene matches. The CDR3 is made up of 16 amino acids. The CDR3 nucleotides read TGCAGTGCTAGAGATCCGACAGGGGGCTCCTACAATGAGCAGTTCTTC. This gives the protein CSARDPTGGSYNEQFF.

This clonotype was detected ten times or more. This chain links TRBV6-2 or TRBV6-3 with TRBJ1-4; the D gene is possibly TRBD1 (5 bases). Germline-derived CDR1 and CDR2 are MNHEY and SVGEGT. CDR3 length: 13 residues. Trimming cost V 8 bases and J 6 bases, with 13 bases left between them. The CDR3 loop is CASQRDSDEKLFF. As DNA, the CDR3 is TGTGCCAGCCAGCGGGACTCGGATGAAAAACTGTTTTTT.

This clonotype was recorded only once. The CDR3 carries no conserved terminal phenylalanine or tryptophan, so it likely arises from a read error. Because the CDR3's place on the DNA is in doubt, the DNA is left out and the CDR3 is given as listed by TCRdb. The CDR3 protein is CATATREDASY. The chain couples TRBV7-8 to TRBJ2-7; TRBD2 was called by the table and not checked on the DNA. The CDR3 adds up to 11 amino acids, both ends counted. The V gene's germline CDR1 is SGHVS and CDR2 FQNEAQ.

The CDR3 sequence: CSAYESADEPQHF. The CDR3 region has the DNA TGCAGTGCTTACGAGTCGGCGGACGAGCCCCAGCATTTT. The chain employs TRBV20-1 and TRBJ1-5; D remains unclear. The CDR3 is 13 amino acids. In germline, CDR1 is DFQATT, CDR2 SNEGSKA (reference sequence). Trimming pared 5 bases from V and 8 bases from J, leaving 16 bases between.

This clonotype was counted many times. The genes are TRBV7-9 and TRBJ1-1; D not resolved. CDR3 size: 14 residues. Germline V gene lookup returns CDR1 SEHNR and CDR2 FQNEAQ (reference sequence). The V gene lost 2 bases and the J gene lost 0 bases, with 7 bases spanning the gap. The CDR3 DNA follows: TGTGCCAGCAGCTTACTACCCATGAACACTGAAGCTTTCTTT. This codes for CASSLLPMNTEAFF. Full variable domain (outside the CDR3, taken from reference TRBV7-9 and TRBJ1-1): DTGVSQNPRHKITKRGQNVTFRCDPISEHNRLYWYRQTLGQGPEFLTYFQNEAQLEKSRLLSDRFSAERPKGSFSTLEIQRTEQGDSAMYLCASSLLPMNTEAFFGQGTRLTVV.

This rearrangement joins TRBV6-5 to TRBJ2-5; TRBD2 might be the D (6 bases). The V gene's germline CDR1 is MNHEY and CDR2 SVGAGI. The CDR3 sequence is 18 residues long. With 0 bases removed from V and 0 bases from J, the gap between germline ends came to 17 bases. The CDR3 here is CASSYSKRGRSYQETQYF. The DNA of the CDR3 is TGTGCCAGCAGTTACTCGAAACGGGGGAGATCCTACCAAGAGACCCAGTACTTC.

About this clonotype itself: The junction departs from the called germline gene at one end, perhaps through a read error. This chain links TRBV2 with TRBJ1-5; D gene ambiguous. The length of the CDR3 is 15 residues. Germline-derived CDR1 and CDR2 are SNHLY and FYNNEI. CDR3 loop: CASSDTLEINQPQHF. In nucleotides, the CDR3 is TGTGCCAGCAGTGATACGCTGGAGATCAATCAGCCCCAGCACTTT.

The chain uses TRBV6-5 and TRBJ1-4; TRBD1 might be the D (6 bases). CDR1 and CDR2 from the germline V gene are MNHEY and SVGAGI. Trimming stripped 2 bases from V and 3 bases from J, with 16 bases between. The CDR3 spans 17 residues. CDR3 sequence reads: CASSYRGGTAPNEKLFF. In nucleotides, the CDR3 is TGTGCCAGCAGTTACCGAGGGGGGACCGCACCTAATGAAAAACTGTTTTTT.

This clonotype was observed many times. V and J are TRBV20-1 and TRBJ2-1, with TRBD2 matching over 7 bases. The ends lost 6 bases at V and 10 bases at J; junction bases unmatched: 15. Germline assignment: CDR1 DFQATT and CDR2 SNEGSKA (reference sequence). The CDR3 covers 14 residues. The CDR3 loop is CSAPSSGHGNEQFF. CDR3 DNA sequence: TGCAGTGCCCCGAGTAGCGGGCATGGGAACGAGCAGTTCTTC.